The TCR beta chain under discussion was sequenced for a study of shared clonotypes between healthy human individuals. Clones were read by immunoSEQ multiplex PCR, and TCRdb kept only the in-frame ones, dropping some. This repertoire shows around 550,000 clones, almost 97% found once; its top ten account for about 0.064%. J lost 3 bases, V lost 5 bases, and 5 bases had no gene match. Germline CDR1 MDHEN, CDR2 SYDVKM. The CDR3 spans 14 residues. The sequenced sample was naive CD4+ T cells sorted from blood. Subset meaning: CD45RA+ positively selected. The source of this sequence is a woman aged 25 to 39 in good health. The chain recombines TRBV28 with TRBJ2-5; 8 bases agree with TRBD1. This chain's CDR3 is CASSMGQAKETQYF. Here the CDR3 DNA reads TGTGCCAGCAGTATGGGACAGGCCAAAGAGACCCAGTACTTC.